These 24 T cell receptor beta chains were sequenced from one sample in a study of T cells in Graves' hyperthyroidism and ophthalmopathy. RNA transcripts gave rise to amplified TCR beta CDR3 regions. First-round RT-PCR of the TCR CDR3 relied on the HTBI primer set. One entry per CDR3 protein, called by TCRdb with MiXCR from the multiplex PCR reads. The table lists 470,000 or so distinct CDR3 sequences, around 21% of them singletons. Sample: blood. The receptors originated from a man between 18 and 35 years old with Graves' hyperthyroidism.

V is TRBV27 and J is TRBJ1-5; the D gene is possibly TRBD1 (6 bases). Germline V gene data show CDR1 as MNHEY and CDR2 as SMNVEV (reference sequence). The CDR3 sequence is 14 residues long. V lost 5 bases, J lost 3 bases, and 11 bases lay in between. The CDR3 coding sequence is TGTGCCAGCAGTCCGGGGGCTGACAATCAGCCCCAGCATTTT. Translated, it gives CASSPGADNQPQHF.

Worth noting for this clonotype: One end of the junction varies from germline; a read error may be responsible. The chain joins TRBV7-9 to TRBJ2-7; the D gene is possibly TRBD2 (6 bases). Looked up from germline, CDR1 is SEHNR and CDR2 is FQNEAQ (reference sequence). The CDR3 covers 12 residues. In DNA, the CDR3 is TGTGCCAGCAGCTCCGTCTCGGCGCGGGAAAACTTC. This encodes CASSSVSARENF. The full variable domain, its missing parts supplied by reference TRBV7-9 and TRBJ2-7, is DTGVSQNPRHKITKRGQNVTFRCDPISEHNRLYWYRQTLGQGPEFLTYFQNEAQLEKSRLLSDRFSAERPKGSFSTLEIQRTEQGDSAMYLCASSSVSARENFGPGTRLTVT.

This clonotype was found many times. V and J are TRBV7-8 and TRBJ2-5; D possibly uses TRBD1 or TRBD2 (5 bases each). V was shortened by 5 bases and J by 5 bases, with 21 bases between the two germline ends. Germline V gene sequence: CDR1 SGHVS, CDR2 FQNEAQ. The CDR3 runs to 16 residues. Here the CDR3 DNA reads TGTGCCAGCAGCCTATGGCCCGGGACCGGGGCGGAGACCCAGTACTTC. It yields the protein CASSLWPGTGAETQYF.

Of note for this clonotype: This may come from a read error, since a much larger clone is one base off. V is TRBV6-1 and J is TRBJ1-2, with D possibly matching TRBD1 (6 bases). The CDR3 totals 15 residues. The germline gives CDR1 MNHNS, CDR2 SASEGT. The CDR3 coding sequence is TGTGCCGGCAGTGAAGGGGGGAGCGTCTACTATGGCTACACCTTC. Amino acids: CAGSEGGSVYYGYTF.

This clonotype was observed many times. Compared with germline, one end of the junction differs, possibly owing to a read error. The chain combines TRBV12-3 or TRBV12-4 with TRBJ1-2; 8 nucleotides match TRBD1. The CDR3 runs 15 residues. CDR3 in DNA: TGTACCAGCAGCCCTTCAGGGGGCGCAGGATATGGCTACACCTTC. Its translation: CTSSPSGGAGYGYTF.

Turning to this clonotype: A junction end diverges from the germline sequence, so it may reflect a read error. The chain recombines TRBV5-4 with TRBJ1-5, with a tentative D call TRBD1 (6 bases). There are 14 residues in the CDR3. Germline-derived CDR1 and CDR2 are SGHNT and YYREEE (reference sequence). The CDR3 DNA sequence: TGTGCCAGCAGCCCAGGGGTGGCGGATCAGCCCCAGCAGTTT. Residues: CASSPGVADQPQQF.

In its sample, this clonotype was seen many times. The J gene is TRBJ2-7, the V gene TRBV2, with 8 bases matching TRBD2. Per germline, CDR1 SNHLY and CDR2 FYNNEI. V shed 3 bases and J 3 bases; nucleotides not matched to a gene: 4. This CDR3 is 14 amino acids long. CDR3 sequence (DNA): TGTGCCAGCAGTGACAAGCGGGGGATCTACGAGCAGTACTTC. Protein: CASSDKRGIYEQYF.

The sample holds many counts of this clonotype. The chain is built from TRBV6-5 and TRBJ2-5, with TRBD2 matching over 11 bases. Germline V lookup: CDR1 MNHEY, CDR2 SVGAGI. There are 18 residues in the CDR3. Losses at the gene ends were 0 bases for V and 2 bases for J; bases not matched to a gene: 8. CDR3 protein: CASSYSPAGTSGQETQYF. The CDR3 DNA follows: TGTGCCAGCAGTTACTCTCCAGCGGGGACTAGCGGTCAAGAGACCCAGTACTTC.

The gene calls are TRBV5-5 and TRBJ2-5; D remains unclear. This CDR3 spans 13 amino acids. Germline CDR1 is SGHKS and CDR2 is YYEKEE (reference sequence). V gave up 3 bases and J gave up 5 bases, with 11 bases separating them. The CDR3 is CASSSPLAETQYF. The CDR3 DNA reads TGTGCCAGCAGCTCCCCCCTTGCGGAGACCCAGTACTTC.

Many counts were recorded for this clonotype. The V gene is TRBV6-1, the J gene TRBJ1-3; D is unclear. This CDR3 spans 15 amino acids. The germline CDR1 and CDR2 sequences are MNHNS and SASEGT. V lost 7 bases to trimming and J lost 0 bases, with 13 bases between them. CDR3 coding DNA: TGTGCCAGCACCTCGTGGTCCTTCTCTGGAAACACCATATATTTT. Encoded protein: CASTSWSFSGNTIYF.

This clonotype was seen only a few times. The chain employs TRBV5-1 and TRBJ2-2; D is undetermined. The CDR3 runs 17 residues. In germline, CDR1 is SGHRS, CDR2 YFSETQ. The V end lost 4 bases, the J end lost 0 bases, and 16 bases lay between the germline ends. The chain's CDR3 is CASSLPKAGANTGELFF. CDR3 nucleotide sequence: TGCGCCAGCAGCCTCCCCAAGGCAGGAGCGAACACCGGGGAGCTGTTTTTT. The whole variable domain, remainder taken from reference TRBV5-1 and TRBJ2-2, is KAGVTQTPRYLIKTRGQQVTLSCSPISGHRSVSWYQQTPGQGLQFLFEYFSETQRNKGNFPGRFSGRQFSNSRSEMNVSTLELGDSALYLCASSLPKAGANTGELFFGEGSRLTVL.

As regards this clonotype: Relative to the germline gene, one junction end is altered; a read error may explain this. The rearrangement uses TRBV12-3 or TRBV12-4 and TRBJ2-4, with TRBD1 matching over 7 bases. CDR3 length: 14 amino acids. This CDR3 reads CASSFDRAGNIKYF. CDR3 sequence (DNA): TGTGCCAGCAGTTTCGACAGGGCCGGAAACATTAAGTACTTC.

This clonotype showed up just a few times. Compared with germline, one end of the junction differs, possibly owing to a read error. This chain connects TRBV19 to TRBJ1-1, with D possibly being TRBD1 (6 bases). CDR1 and CDR2 (germline): LNHDA, SQIVND (reference sequence). This CDR3 has 13 amino acids. For the CDR3, the DNA is TGTGCCAGCAGGGACACATTGAACACTGAAGCTTGCTTT. Translating gives CASRDTLNTEACF. Complete variable domain (other parts from reference TRBV19 and TRBJ1-1): DGGITQSPKYLFRKEGQNVTLSCEQNLNHDAMYWYRQDPGQGLRLIYYSQIVNDFQKGDIAEGYSVSREKKESFPLTVTSAQKNPTAFYLCASRDTLNTEACFGQGTRLTVV.

The chain recombines TRBV7-8 with TRBJ2-4, with 9 bases aligning to TRBD1. The CDR3 is 14 amino acids. The ends lost 5 bases at V and 7 bases at J; junction bases unmatched: 6. The germline gives CDR1 SGHVS, CDR2 FQNEAQ. CDR3 DNA sequence: TGTGCCAGCAGCCCGGGGACAGGGTGGAACATTCAGTACTTC. Its protein product is CASSPGTGWNIQYF.

This clonotype has a count of ten or more. The V gene is TRBV19, the J gene TRBJ1-2; the match to TRBD1 covers 8 bases. Trimming took 1 base from V and 8 from J; bases not matched to a gene: 6. CDR3 size: 14 residues. CDR1 LNHDA and CDR2 SQIVND come from the germline V gene (reference sequence). The CDR3 sequence is CASSIVGTGGGYTF. CDR3 nucleotide sequence: TGTGCCAGTAGTATAGTCGGGACAGGAGGAGGCTACACCTTC.

This clonotype was recorded many times. The junction does not match germline at one end; this may be a read error. The V gene is TRBV28, the J gene TRBJ1-5, with 7 bases that match TRBD1. The CDR3 runs 16 residues. In germline, CDR1 is MDHEN, CDR2 SYDVKM. The CDR3 region has the DNA TGTGCCAGCAGTATATGGACAGGCCGGAGCAATCAGCCCCAGCATTTT. Protein: CASSIWTGRSNQPQHF.

With respect to this clonotype: At one end, the junction sequence differs from germline, possibly due to a read error. The chain carries TRBV6-1 and TRBJ2-7; TRBD1 agrees at 11 bases. Germline V CDR1 and CDR2: MNHNS, SASEGT. The CDR3 covers 15 residues. CDR3 in amino acids: CAISEAGTGGDEQYF. For the CDR3, the DNA is TGTGCCATCAGTGAAGCCGGGACAGGGGGTGACGAGCAGTACTTC.

This chain connects TRBV12-3 or TRBV12-4 to TRBJ2-5; possibly TRBD2 for D (6 bases). The CDR3 has 15 amino acids. Trimming cost V 5 bases and J 5 bases, with 18 bases left between them. The CDR3 loop is CASSARDGGRETQYF. DNA for the CDR3: TGTGCCAGCAGTGCCCGGGACGGGGGTAGGGAGACCCAGTACTTC.

This clonotype appeared many times. This sequence joins TRBV28 and TRBJ2-7; D call uncertain. The germline V and J ends were trimmed by 4 bases and 7 bases, with 17 bases remaining between them. The germline CDR1 and CDR2 sequences are MDHEN and SYDVKM. CDR3 length equals 14 residues. The CDR3 loop is CASSSRSVRHEQYF. The CDR3 DNA reads TGTGCCAGCAGTTCCAGGAGTGTAAGGCATGAGCAGTACTTC.

This chain uses TRBV6-5 with TRBJ2-7; possible D gene TRBD1, 5 bases. CDR1 MNHEY and CDR2 SVGAGI come from the germline V gene. The CDR3 totals 14 residues. The V gene lost 0 bases and the J gene lost 1 base, with 7 bases spanning the gap. The CDR3 DNA follows: TGTGCCAGCAGTTACTCGGCAGGGTCCTACGAGCAGTACGTC. Residues: CASSYSAGSYEQYV.

This clonotype appeared many times. This chain links TRBV12-3 or TRBV12-4 with TRBJ2-2; the D is unclear. V was clipped by 3 bases and J by 4 bases, with 6 bases between them. There are 13 residues in the CDR3. CDR3 loop: CASSFGPTGELFF. The CDR3, as DNA: TGTGCCAGCAGTTTTGGACCCACCGGGGAGCTGTTTTTT.

This rearrangement joins TRBV29-1 to TRBJ1-2; a weak D match, TRBD1 (5 bases). Germline assignment: CDR1 SQVTM and CDR2 ANQGSEA. The V end lost 7 bases, the J end lost 2 bases, and 11 bases lay between the germline ends. The CDR3 is made up of 12 amino acids. The CDR3 DNA follows: TGCAGCGCCGGGACGAACAACTATGGCTACACCTTC. This translates into CSAGTNNYGYTF.

This clonotype was counted at least ten times. The chain joins TRBV28 to TRBJ2-2, with 7 nucleotides matching TRBD1. The trim removed 11 bases at V and 4 bases at J, leaving 7 bases unmatched. This CDR3 spans 13 amino acids. In germline, CDR1 is MDHEN, CDR2 SYDVKM. In DNA form, the CDR3 reads TGTGCCGGATCCTACAGGGGCACCGGGGAGCTGTTTTTT. It is translated as CAGSYRGTGELFF.

The J gene is TRBJ1-2, the V gene TRBV4-1, with 9 nucleotides matching TRBD1. The CDR3 loop spans 16 amino acids. V gave up 4 bases and J gave up 4 bases; unmatched junction bases: 10. CDR1 is MGHRA, CDR2 YSYEKL, per germline. The CDR3 sequence is CASSLRTGAEGYGYTF. The CDR3 DNA is TGCGCCAGCAGCCTTAGGACAGGGGCAGAGGGCTATGGCTACACCTTC.